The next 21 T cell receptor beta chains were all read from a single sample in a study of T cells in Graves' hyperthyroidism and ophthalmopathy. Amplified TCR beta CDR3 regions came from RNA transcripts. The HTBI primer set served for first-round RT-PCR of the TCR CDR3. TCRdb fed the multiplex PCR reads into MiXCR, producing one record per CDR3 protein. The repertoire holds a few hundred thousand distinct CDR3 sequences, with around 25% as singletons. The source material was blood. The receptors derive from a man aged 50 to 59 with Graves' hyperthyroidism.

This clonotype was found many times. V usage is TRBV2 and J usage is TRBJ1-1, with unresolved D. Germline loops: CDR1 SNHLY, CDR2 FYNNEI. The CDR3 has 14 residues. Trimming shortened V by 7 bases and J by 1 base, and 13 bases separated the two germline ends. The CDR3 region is CASKRGFGNTEAFF. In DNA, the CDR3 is TGTGCCAGCAAGCGGGGTTTCGGGAACACTGAAGCTTTCTTT.

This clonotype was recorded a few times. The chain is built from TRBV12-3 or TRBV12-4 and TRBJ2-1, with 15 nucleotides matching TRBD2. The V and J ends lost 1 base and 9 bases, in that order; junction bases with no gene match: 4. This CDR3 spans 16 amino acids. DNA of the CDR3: TGTGCCAGCAGTTTAGGGACTAGCGGGAGGGCGAGTGAGCAGTTCTTC. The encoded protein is CASSLGTSGRASEQFF.

DNA of the CDR3: TGTGCCAGCAGCTTAGGTCTTAGCGGGAGGTCCTCCTACAATGAGCAGTTCTTC. This encodes CASSLGLSGRSSYNEQFF. This sequence joins TRBV11-3 and TRBJ2-1, with 10 bases that match TRBD2. Germline CDR1 SGHNT, CDR2 YENEEA. This CDR3 region has 18 residues. The V segment lost 1 base and the J segment 0 bases; nucleotides outside the gene matches: 6.

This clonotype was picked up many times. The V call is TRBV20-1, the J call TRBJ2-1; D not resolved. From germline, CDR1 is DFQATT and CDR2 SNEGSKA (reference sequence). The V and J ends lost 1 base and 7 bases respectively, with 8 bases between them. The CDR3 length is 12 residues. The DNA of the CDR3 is TGCAGTGCTAGAGTGACGTGGAATGAGCAGTTCTTC. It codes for CSARVTWNEQFF.

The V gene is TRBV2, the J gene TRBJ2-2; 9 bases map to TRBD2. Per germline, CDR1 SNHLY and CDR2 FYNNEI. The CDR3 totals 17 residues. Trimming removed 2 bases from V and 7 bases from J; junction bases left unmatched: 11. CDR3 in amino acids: CASSEPAGGDYSGELFF. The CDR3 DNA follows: TGTGCCAGCAGTGAACCCGCGGGAGGGGATTATAGCGGGGAGCTGTTTTTT.

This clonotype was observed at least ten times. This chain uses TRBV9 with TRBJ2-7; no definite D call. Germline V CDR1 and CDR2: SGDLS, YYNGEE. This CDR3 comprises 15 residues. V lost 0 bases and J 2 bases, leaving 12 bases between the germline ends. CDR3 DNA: TGTGCCAGCAGCGTAGACCCATCCCCGGCCTACGAGCAGTACTTC. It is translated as CASSVDPSPAYEQYF.

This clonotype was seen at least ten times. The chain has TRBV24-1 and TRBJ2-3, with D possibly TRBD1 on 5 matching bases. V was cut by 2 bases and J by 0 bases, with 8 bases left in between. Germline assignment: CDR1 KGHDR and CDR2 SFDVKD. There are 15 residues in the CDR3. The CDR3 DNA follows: TGTGCCACCAGTGATTCGTCAGGGAGCACAGATACGCAGTATTTT. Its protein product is CATSDSSGSTDTQYF.

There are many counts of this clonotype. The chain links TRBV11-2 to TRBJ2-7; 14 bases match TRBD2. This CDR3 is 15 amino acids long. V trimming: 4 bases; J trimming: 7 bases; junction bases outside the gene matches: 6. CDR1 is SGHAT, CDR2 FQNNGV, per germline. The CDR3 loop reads CASSSGLAGAGEQYF. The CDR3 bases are TGTGCCAGCAGCTCGGGACTAGCGGGAGCTGGTGAGCAGTACTTC.

CDR3 DNA sequence: TGTGCCAGCAGCAATCCAGGGTCGGTAACAGATACGCAGTATTTT. Amino acid sequence: CASSNPGSVTDTQYF. This chain connects TRBV6-1 to TRBJ2-3; the D gene is possibly TRBD1 (5 bases). Looked up from germline, CDR1 is MNHNS and CDR2 is SASEGT. The CDR3 length is 15 residues. V was cut by 6 bases and J by 3 bases, with 16 bases left in between.

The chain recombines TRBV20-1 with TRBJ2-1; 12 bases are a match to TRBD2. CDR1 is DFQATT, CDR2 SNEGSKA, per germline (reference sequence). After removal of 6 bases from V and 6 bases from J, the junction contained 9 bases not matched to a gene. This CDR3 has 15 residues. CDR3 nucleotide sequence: TGCAGTGCCTTACAAGGGACTAGCGGGCGCAATGAGCAGTTCTTC. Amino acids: CSALQGTSGRNEQFF.

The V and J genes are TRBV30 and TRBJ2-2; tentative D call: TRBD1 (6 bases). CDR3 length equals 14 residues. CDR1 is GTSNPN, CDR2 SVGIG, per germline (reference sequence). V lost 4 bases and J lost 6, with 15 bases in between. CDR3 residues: CAWTVAGGAGELFF. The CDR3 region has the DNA TGTGCCTGGACCGTGGCTGGGGGCGCCGGGGAGCTGTTTTTT.

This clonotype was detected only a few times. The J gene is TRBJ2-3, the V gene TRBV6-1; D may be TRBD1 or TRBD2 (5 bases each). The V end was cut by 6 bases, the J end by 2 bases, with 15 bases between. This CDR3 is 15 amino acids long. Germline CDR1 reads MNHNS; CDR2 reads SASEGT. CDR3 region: CASSLTGTITDTQYF. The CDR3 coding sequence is TGTGCCAGCAGCTTAACCGGGACGATCACAGATACGCAGTATTTT.

The CDR3 sequence is CASSVDVVGGWSKNIQYF. CDR3 nucleotides: TGCGCCAGCAGCGTCGATGTAGTGGGAGGCTGGTCCAAAAACATTCAGTACTTC. This chain joins TRBV5-1 and TRBJ2-4; a possible D gene is TRBD2 (6 bases). CDR1 SGHRS and CDR2 YFSETQ come from the germline V gene. With 4 bases removed from V and 2 bases from J, the gap between germline ends came to 22 bases. The CDR3 is made up of 18 amino acids.

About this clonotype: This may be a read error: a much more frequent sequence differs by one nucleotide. The CDR3 DNA reads TGTGCCAGCAATTCGGACAGGGACTATGGCTACACCTTC. Translating it yields CASNSDRDYGYTF. The V gene is TRBV25-1, the J gene TRBJ1-2; 8 nucleotides line up with TRBD1. V was clipped by 7 bases and J by 3 bases; unmatched bases: 4. This CDR3 region has 13 residues. Germline V gene data show CDR1 as MGHDK and CDR2 as SYGVNS.

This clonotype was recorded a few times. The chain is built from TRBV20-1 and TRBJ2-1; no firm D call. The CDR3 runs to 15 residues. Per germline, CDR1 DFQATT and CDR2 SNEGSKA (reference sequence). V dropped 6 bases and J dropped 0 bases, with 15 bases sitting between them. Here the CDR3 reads CSATLSPGSYNEQFF. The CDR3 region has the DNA TGCAGTGCGACCCTTTCCCCGGGCTCCTACAATGAGCAGTTCTTC.

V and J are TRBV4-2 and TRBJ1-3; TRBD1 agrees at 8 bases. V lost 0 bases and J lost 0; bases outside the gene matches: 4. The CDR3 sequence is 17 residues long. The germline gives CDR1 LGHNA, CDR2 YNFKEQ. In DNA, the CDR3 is TGTGCCAGCAGCCAAGATGGGACAGGAGCCTCTGGAAACACCATATATTTT. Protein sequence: CASSQDGTGASGNTIYF.

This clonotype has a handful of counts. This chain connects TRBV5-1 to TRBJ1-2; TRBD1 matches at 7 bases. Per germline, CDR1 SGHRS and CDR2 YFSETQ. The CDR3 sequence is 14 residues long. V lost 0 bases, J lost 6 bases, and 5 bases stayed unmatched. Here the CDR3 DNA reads TGCGCCAGCAGCTTGGCGGGACAGCGGGATGGCTACACCTTC. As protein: CASSLAGQRDGYTF.

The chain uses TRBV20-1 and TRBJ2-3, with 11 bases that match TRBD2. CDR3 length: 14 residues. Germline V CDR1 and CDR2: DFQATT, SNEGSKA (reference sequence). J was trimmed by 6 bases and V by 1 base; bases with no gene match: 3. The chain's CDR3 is CSARATSGMDTQYF. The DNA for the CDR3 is TGCAGTGCTAGAGCGACTAGCGGGATGGATACGCAGTATTTT.

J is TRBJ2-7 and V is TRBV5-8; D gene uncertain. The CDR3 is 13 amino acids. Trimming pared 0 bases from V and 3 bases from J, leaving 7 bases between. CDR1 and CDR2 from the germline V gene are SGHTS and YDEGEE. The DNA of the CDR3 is TGTGCCAGCAGCTTGGAACCAAACTACGAGCAGTACTTC. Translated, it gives CASSLEPNYEQYF.

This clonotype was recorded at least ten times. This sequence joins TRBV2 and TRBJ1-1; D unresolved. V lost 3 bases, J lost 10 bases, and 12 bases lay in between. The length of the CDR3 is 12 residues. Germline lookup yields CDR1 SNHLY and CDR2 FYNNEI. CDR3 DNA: TGTGCCAGCAGTGAGGGAGAGGTGGGAGCTTTCTTT. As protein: CASSEGEVGAFF.

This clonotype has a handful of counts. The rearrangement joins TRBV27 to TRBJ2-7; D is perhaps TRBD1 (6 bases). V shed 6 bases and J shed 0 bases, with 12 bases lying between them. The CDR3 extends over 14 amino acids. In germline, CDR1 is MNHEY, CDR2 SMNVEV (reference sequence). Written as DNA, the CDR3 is TGTGCCAGCAGCATAGGACAGTACTCCTACGAGCAGTACTTC. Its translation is CASSIGQYSYEQYF.